This T cell receptor (beta chain) emerged from a study of cytomegalovirus exposure and HLA in healthy donors. Researchers ran the PCR with 60 Vbeta and 13 Jbeta primers. Data came from immunoSEQ multiplex PCR; TCRdb stores just in-frame clones and leaves some out. The sample has about 180,000 clones, 65% to 80% seen once; the top ten hold under 3%. The sample taken for sequencing was PBMCs. The receptor's source is a woman in her thirties in good health and CMV-seropositive.

This chain's CDR3 is CASSWGRGGKDQPQHF. In nucleotides, the CDR3 is TGTGCCAGCAGCTGGGGCCGGGGGGGAAAAGATCAGCCCCAGCATTTT. V usage is TRBV5-5 and J usage is TRBJ1-5; D possibly corresponds to TRBD1 (5 bases). Trimming took off 3 bases at V and 5 bases at J, with 18 bases between the two ends. This CDR3 comprises 16 residues. Germline V gene sequence: CDR1 SGHKS, CDR2 YYEKEE (reference sequence). The full variable domain, completed using reference TRBV5-5 and TRBJ1-5, is DAGVTQSPTHLIKTRGQQVTLRCSPISGHKSVSWYQQVLGQGPQFIFQYYEKEERGRGNFPDRFSARQFPNYSSELNVNALLLGDSALYLCASSWGRGGKDQPQHFGDGTRLSIL.